This is a list of T cell receptor beta chains from one sample in a study of blood T cell repertoires in COVID-19. The data were produced by immunoSEQ multiplex PCR, yet TCRdb's version contains in-frame clones alone and is incomplete. The sample carries 60,000 to 75,000 clones, around 82% recorded once. Sequencing was carried out using peripheral blood. All receptors come from a human donor in a cohort sampled during active COVID-19. Both conserved end residues are part of each CDR3. D genes are given only for firm matches. Clone size appears in some rows only: once, few, many, or a class for an expanded clone.

v_gene	abundance	d_gene	j_gene	CDR3aa	CDR3nt
TRBV7-2	NA	NA	TRBJ2-5	CASSPAGKGTQYF	TGTGCCAGCAGCCCCGCAGGGAAAGGGACCCAGTACTTC
TRBV3-1/TRBV3-2	NA	NA	TRBJ2-2	CASSQFLTGELFF	TGTGCCAGCAGCCAATTTCTCACCGGGGAGCTGTTTTTT
TRBV3-1/TRBV3-2	NA	TRBD1	TRBJ1-2	CASSRGTGLAYGYTF	TGTGCCAGCAGCCGGGGGACAGGGCTGGCCTATGGCTACACCTTC
TRBV6-5	few	NA	TRBJ2-3	CASSWEAGEGATQYF	TGTGCCAGCAGTTGGGAAGCGGGGGAGGGGGCTACGCAGTATTTT
TRBV10-1	NA	TRBD2	TRBJ2-5	CASRYGTSGEETQYF	TGCGCCAGCAGATATGGGACTAGCGGAGAAGAGACCCAGTACTTC
TRBV18	NA	TRBD2	TRBJ2-2	CASSPSGRATGELFF	TGTGCCAGCTCACCTAGCGGGAGAGCCACCGGGGAGCTGTTTTTT
TRBV6-5	medium-sized	TRBD2	TRBJ2-7	CASSFPGAGGGEQYF	TGTGCCAGCAGTTTCCCGGGGGCGGGGGGCGGCGAGCAGTACTTC
TRBV7-9	NA	NA	TRBJ2-2	CASSLEGTGELFF	TGTGCCAGCAGCTTAGAGGGGACCGGGGAGCTGTTTTTT
TRBV3-1/TRBV3-2	NA	NA	TRBJ1-6	CASSSLNNYNSPLHF	TGTGCCAGCAGTTCCTTAAATAACTATAATTCACCCCTCCACTTT
TRBV20-1	NA	NA	TRBJ2-3	CSAPTDTQYF	TGCAGTGCCCCTACAGATACGCAGTATTTT
TRBV9	once	TRBD2	TRBJ2-2	CASSVVRTSGRGKNTGELFF	TGTGCCAGCAGCGTAGTAAGGACTAGCGGGAGGGGGAAGAACACCGGGGAGCTGTTTTTT
TRBV4-1	NA	NA	TRBJ2-3	CASSQDGKDTQYF	TGCGCCAGCAGCCAAGACGGTAAGGATACGCAGTATTTT
TRBV2	few	NA	TRBJ2-2	CASTQGGTGELFF	TGTGCCAGCACCCAAGGGGGCACCGGGGAGCTGTTTTTT
TRBV5-6	NA	NA	TRBJ2-4	CASSLPGKDIQYF	TGTGCCAGCAGCTTGCCGGGGAAGGACATTCAGTACTTC
TRBV2	few	NA	TRBJ1-1	CASSRTVNTEAFF	TGTGCCAGCAGTAGAACAGTGAACACTGAAGCTTTCTTT
TRBV19	NA	NA	TRBJ2-7	CASSMRTRDTYTYEQYF	TGTGCCAGTAGTATGCGTACCCGGGACACCTACACCTACGAGCAGTACTTC
TRBV9	NA	TRBD2	TRBJ2-1	CASSATSGNWNEQFF	TGTGCCAGCAGCGCTACTAGCGGGAATTGGAATGAGCAGTTCTTC
TRBV29-1	NA	TRBD1	TRBJ1-3	CSVLLTGNLISGNTIYF	TGCAGCGTTCTCCTGACAGGGAATTTAATCTCTGGAAACACCATATATTTT